This T cell receptor beta chain was obtained from a study of Graves' ophthalmopathy and Graves' hyperthyroidism. Amplified TCR beta CDR3 regions were obtained using RNA transcripts as template. A first-round RT-PCR used HTBI primers, followed by a second-round multiplex PCR. A single record per CDR3 protein comes from TCRdb applying MiXCR to the multiplex PCR reads. In the table there are some 210,000 distinct CDR3 sequences, over 25% of which are singletons. The CDR3 has 15 amino acids. Germline assignment: CDR1 LNHDA and CDR2 SQIVND (reference sequence). The junction had 5 bases not matched to a gene; V was cut back by 3 bases and J by 0 bases. This clonotype was seen ten or more times.

The chain carries TRBV19 and TRBJ2-7, with 7 positions matching TRBD1. The sequenced sample was peripheral blood. This TCR was recovered from a man between 45 and 60 years old with Graves' ophthalmopathy. CDR3 residues: CASSIRPGGSYEQYF. The CDR3, as DNA: TGTGCCAGTAGTATCCGCCCAGGGGGCTCCTACGAGCAGTACTTC. Full variable domain (remainder filled in from reference TRBV19 and TRBJ2-7): DGGITQSPKYLFRKEGQNVTLSCEQNLNHDAMYWYRQDPGQGLRLIYYSQIVNDFQKGDIAEGYSVSREKKESFPLTVTSAQKNPTAFYLCASSIRPGGSYEQYFGPGTRLTVT.